This entry lists 25 T cell receptor beta chains sequenced from one sample in a study of blood T cell repertoires in COVID-19. The table came from immunoSEQ multiplex PCR; TCRdb's copy has only in-frame clones and leaves some out. The table has 300,000 or so clones, more than 80% seen once. The sequenced sample was PBMCs or T cells enriched from blood (not recorded which). These receptors were taken from a woman aged 30 to 39 who had recovered from COVID-19.

This clone was seen only a few times. The chain carries TRBV6-5 and TRBJ2-3, with D hard to call. The V gene's germline CDR1 is MNHEY and CDR2 SVGAGI. Trimming shortened V by 8 bases and J by 1 base, and 16 bases separated the two germline ends. This CDR3 contains 15 residues. Here the CDR3 reads CASDLNFGGTDTQYF. For the CDR3, the DNA is TGTGCCAGCGATCTCAACTTTGGTGGCACAGATACGCAGTATTTT.

This chain uses TRBV7-6 with TRBJ2-7; 11 nucleotides agree with TRBD2. The CDR3 sequence is 15 residues long. Germline lookup yields CDR1 SGHVS and CDR2 FNYEAQ. The trim removed 5 bases at V and 2 bases at J, leaving 5 bases unmatched. CDR3 nucleotides: TGTGCCAGCAGCCCAACTAGCGGGAGACCCTACGAGCAGTACTTC. Translation: CASSPTSGRPYEQYF.

The chain couples TRBV30 to TRBJ1-1; D perhaps matches TRBD1 (6 bases). The germline V gene encodes CDR1 GTSNPN and CDR2 SVGIG (reference sequence). This CDR3 is 15 amino acids long. The V and J ends lost 4 bases and 2 bases respectively, with 17 bases between them. The CDR3 bases are TGTGCCTGGAACATCGCCTCGACAGGAAACACTGAAGCTTTCTTT. Translation gives CAWNIASTGNTEAFF. Supplemented by reference TRBV30 and TRBJ1-1, the full variable domain reads SQTIHQWPATLVQPVGSPLSLECTVEGTSNPNLYWYRQAAGRGLQLLFYSVGIGQISSEVPQNLSASRPQDRQFILSSKKLLLSDSGFYLCAWNIASTGNTEAFFGQGTRLTVV.

The CDR3 sequence is CASIQGTGSGTQYF. The CDR3, as DNA: TGCGCCAGCATCCAAGGGACAGGTTCGGGTACGCAGTATTTT. The chain couples TRBV5-1 to TRBJ2-3; TRBD1 aligns across 8 bases. V trimming: 6 bases; J trimming: 8 bases; junction bases outside the gene matches: 11. The V gene's germline CDR1 is SGHRS and CDR2 YFSETQ. The CDR3 is 14 residues long.

This chain connects TRBV6-1 to TRBJ1-2, with D uncertain. Germline V lookup: CDR1 MNHNS, CDR2 SASEGT. The CDR3 contains 18 residues. Trimming removed 2 bases at V and 5 bases at J, with 24 bases between. The DNA of the CDR3 is TGTGCCAGCAGTGAAAGTCACTACAACTTGGGAGGGCTTTATGGCTACACCTTC. It specifies CASSESHYNLGGLYGYTF.

V gene TRBV7-9 combines with J gene TRBJ1-4; D possibly corresponds to TRBD1 (5 bases). Per germline, CDR1 SEHNR and CDR2 FQNEAQ (reference sequence). The V end was cut by 6 bases, the J end by 2 bases, with 7 bases between. The CDR3 contains 13 residues. CDR3 coding DNA: TGTGCCAGCAGTGGGGGGACTAATGAAAAACTGTTTTTT. Protein: CASSGGTNEKLFF.

The V and J genes are TRBV5-1 and TRBJ2-2; 8 positions match TRBD1. With V trimmed by 0 bases and J by 4 bases, 5 bases remained unmatched. This CDR3 is 16 amino acids long. Germline loops: CDR1 SGHRS, CDR2 YFSETQ. The CDR3 DNA reads as TGCGCCAGCAGCTTGGCAGGGGGCGCGGGCACCGGGGAGCTGTTTTTT. Its translation is CASSLAGGAGTGELFF.

This chain joins TRBV5-8 and TRBJ1-5; weak D call: TRBD1 (5 bases). Germline V gene data show CDR1 as SGHTS and CDR2 as YDEGEE. CDR3 length: 17 amino acids. Trimming removed 6 bases from V and 0 bases from J, with 19 bases in between. CDR3 DNA: TGTGCCAGCACCTGGATGCAGGGCCTATATAGCAATCAGCCCCAGCATTTT. Amino acids: CASTWMQGLYSNQPQHF.

The chain has TRBV7-8 and TRBJ2-1, with TRBD2 matching over 9 bases. J gave up 6 bases and V 4 bases, and 1 base lay outside the gene matches. CDR1 and CDR2 (germline): SGHVS, FQNEAQ. The CDR3 consists of 13 residues. The CDR3 nucleotides are TGTGCCAGCAGCTGGGGACTAGCCAATGAGCAGTTCTTC. Residues: CASSWGLANEQFF.

V is TRBV18 and J is TRBJ1-1; 9 positions match TRBD1. Germline CDR1 is KGHSH and CDR2 is LQKENI. Trimming removed 6 bases from V and 6 bases from J; junction bases left unmatched: 8. CDR3 length: 14 amino acids. DNA for the CDR3: TGTGCCAGCTCGGGGACAGGGTATCTGCCTGAAGCTTTCTTT. Protein sequence: CASSGTGYLPEAFF.

V is TRBV6-5 and J is TRBJ1-1; 11 bases fit TRBD1. The CDR3 length is 15 residues. The V gene end was trimmed by 4 bases and the J gene end by 6 bases; junction bases not matched to a gene: 7. Germline lookup yields CDR1 MNHEY and CDR2 SVGAGI. This CDR3 is CASSSTGQGDAEAFF. The CDR3 bases are TGTGCCAGCAGTTCCACGGGACAGGGGGACGCTGAAGCTTTCTTT.

The rearrangement links TRBV11-2 to TRBJ1-6, with TRBD1 identical over 7 bases. The germline CDR1 and CDR2 sequences are SGHAT and FQNNGV. J was trimmed by 10 bases and V by 5 bases; bases with no gene match: 5. CDR3 length equals 13 residues. The CDR3 coding sequence is TGTGCCAGCAGCCCCCGGGACAGATCACCCCTCCACTTT. Translating gives CASSPRDRSPLHF.

The J gene is TRBJ2-7, the V gene TRBV3-1 (or the pseudogene TRBV3-2); D gene unclear. Germline V gene lookup returns CDR1 LGHDT and CDR2 YNNKEL (reference sequence). Trimming took 0 bases from V and 5 from J, leaving 11 bases between them. The CDR3 has 14 residues. The CDR3, as DNA: TGTGCCAGCAGCCAAGACCCCAATCCGGACGAGCAGTACTTC. Amino acid sequence: CASSQDPNPDEQYF.

This chain connects TRBV9 to TRBJ2-1; D is undetermined. In germline, CDR1 is SGDLS, CDR2 YYNGEE. The CDR3 runs to 13 residues. Trimming took off 1 base at V and 8 bases at J, with 10 bases between the two ends. CDR3 in DNA: TGTGCCAGCAGCGTATCCCCCGAGGATGAGCAGTTCTTC. Amino acids: CASSVSPEDEQFF. Full variable domain (missing parts from reference TRBV9 and TRBJ2-1): DSGVTQTPKHLITATGQRVTLRCSPRSGDLSVYWYQQSLDQGLQFLIQYYNGEERAKGNILERFSAQQFPDLHSELNLSSLELGDSALYFCASSVSPEDEQFFGPGTRLTVL.

The V and J genes are TRBV30 and TRBJ2-1; D is possibly TRBD2 (5 bases). The CDR3 totals 15 residues. V lost 0 bases and J 7 bases, leaving 16 bases between the germline ends. Germline lookup yields CDR1 GTSNPN and CDR2 SVGIG (reference sequence). The CDR3 loop is CAWSVSDTGGNEQFF. In nucleotides, the CDR3 is TGTGCCTGGAGTGTTTCCGACACGGGCGGGAATGAGCAGTTCTTC. The full variable domain, its missing parts supplied by reference TRBV30 and TRBJ2-1, is SQTIHQWPATLVQPVGSPLSLECTVEGTSNPNLYWYRQAAGRGLQLLFYSVGIGQISSEVPQNLSASRPQDRQFILSSKKLLLSDSGFYLCAWSVSDTGGNEQFFGPGTRLTVL.

The chain couples TRBV28 to TRBJ2-2; the D is unclear. The V end was cut by 3 bases, the J end by 6 bases, with 5 bases between. The CDR3 covers 12 residues. Germline loops: CDR1 MDHEN, CDR2 SYDVKM. The DNA of the CDR3 is TGTGCCAGCAGTTTGAGTCCCGGGGAGCTGTTTTTT. Translating it yields CASSLSPGELFF.

The chain joins TRBV6-6 to TRBJ2-3, with 9 bases aligning to TRBD2. Looked up from germline, CDR1 is MNHNY and CDR2 is SVGAGI (reference sequence). The CDR3 consists of 13 residues. The junction had 12 bases not matched to a gene; V was cut back by 11 bases and J by 9 bases. CDR3 bases: TGTGCCTCAGGGGTAGCGGGAGATGGGACGCAGTATTTT. Amino acid sequence: CASGVAGDGTQYF.

A single count supports this clone. This chain links TRBV6-6 with TRBJ2-1; the D gene is possibly TRBD2 (6 bases). CDR3 length equals 16 residues. Trimming pared 0 bases from V and 4 bases from J, leaving 13 bases between. From germline, CDR1 is MNHNY and CDR2 SVGAGI (reference sequence). The CDR3 DNA sequence: TGTGCCAGCAGTTACTCGAGCGGGTTGGGTTACAATGAGCAGTTCTTC. Translating it yields CASSYSSGLGYNEQFF.

V gene TRBV2 combines with J gene TRBJ2-7; TRBD1 agrees at 9 bases. CDR1 and CDR2 (germline): SNHLY, FYNNEI. CDR3 length equals 15 residues. V gave up 6 bases and J gave up 1 base; unmatched junction bases: 7. CDR3 sequence: CASSLDRGFSYEQYF. CDR3 bases: TGTGCCAGCAGCCTGGACAGGGGTTTTTCCTACGAGCAGTACTTC.

The J gene is TRBJ1-5, the V gene TRBV3-1 (or the pseudogene TRBV3-2); 8 bases fit TRBD1. Germline-derived CDR1 and CDR2 are LGHDT and YNNKEL (reference sequence). Trimming cost V 5 bases and J 1 base; bases outside gene matches: 10. CDR3 length: 17 amino acids. The CDR3 DNA is TGTGCCAGCAGCAGACAGGGGCAACAGGAGAGCAATCAGCCCCAGCATTTT. Protein sequence: CASSRQGQQESNQPQHF.

The V and J genes are TRBV3-1 (or the pseudogene TRBV3-2) and TRBJ1-5; tentatively, D is TRBD1 (5 bases). This CDR3 region has 15 residues. CDR1 is LGHDT, CDR2 YNNKEL, per germline (reference sequence). The V and J ends lost 0 bases and 4 bases respectively, with 10 bases between them. DNA of the CDR3: TGTGCCAGCAGCCAAGACAGGGAAATAAATCAGCCCCAGCATTTT. Translation gives CASSQDREINQPQHF.

The V call is TRBV7-2, the J call TRBJ2-2; D call uncertain. Germline CDR1 SGHTA, CDR2 FQGNSA. This CDR3 region has 14 residues. Trimming left V 1 base short and J 1 base short, with 4 bases between. The CDR3 nucleotides read TGTGCCAGCAGCTTAGTAGAGAACACCGGGGAGCTGTTTTTT. This encodes CASSLVENTGELFF.

This sequence joins TRBV4-3 and TRBJ1-1; D gene ambiguous. The CDR3 has 15 amino acids. V gave up 1 base and J gave up 0 bases, with 9 bases separating them. Germline CDR1 is LGHNA and CDR2 is YSLEER. CDR3 in amino acids: CASSQGLRMNTEAFF. In DNA, the CDR3 is TGCGCCAGCAGCCAAGGTCTGCGCATGAACACTGAAGCTTTCTTT.

This clone was seen a single time. The chain joins TRBV3-1 (or the pseudogene TRBV3-2) to TRBJ1-2; possible D gene TRBD1, 5 bases. Germline V gene sequence: CDR1 LGHDT, CDR2 YNNKEL (reference sequence). CDR3 length equals 14 residues. Trimming stripped 1 base from V and 4 bases from J, with 10 bases between. CDR3 DNA sequence: TGTGCCAGCAGCCAAGGGAGGGGCGGCTATGGCTACACCTTC. Translated, it gives CASSQGRGGYGYTF.

This chain links TRBV29-1 with TRBJ2-3; unclear D gene. CDR1 and CDR2 (germline): SQVTM, ANQGSEA. The V end lost 2 bases, the J end lost 3 bases, and 9 bases lay between the germline ends. The CDR3 runs 13 residues. CDR3 coding DNA: TGCAGCGTTGAATTAGCCGTTACAGATACGCAGTATTTT. Protein product: CSVELAVTDTQYF.